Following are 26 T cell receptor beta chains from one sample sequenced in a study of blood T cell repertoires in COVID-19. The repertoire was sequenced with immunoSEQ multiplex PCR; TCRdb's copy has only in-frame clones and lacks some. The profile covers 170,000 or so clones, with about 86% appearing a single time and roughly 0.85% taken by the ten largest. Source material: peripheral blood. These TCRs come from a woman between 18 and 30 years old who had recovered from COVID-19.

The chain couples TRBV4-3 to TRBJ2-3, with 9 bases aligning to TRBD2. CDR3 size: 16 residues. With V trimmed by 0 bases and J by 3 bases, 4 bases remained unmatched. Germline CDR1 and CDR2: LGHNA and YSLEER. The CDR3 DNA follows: TGCGCCAGCAGCCAAGATTGGGCGGGGGGGACAGATACGCAGTATTTT. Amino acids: CASSQDWAGGTDTQYF.

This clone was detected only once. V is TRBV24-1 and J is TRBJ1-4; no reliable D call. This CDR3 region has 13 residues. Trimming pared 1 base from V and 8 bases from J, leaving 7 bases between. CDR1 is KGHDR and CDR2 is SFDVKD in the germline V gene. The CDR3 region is CATSDLEAEKLFF. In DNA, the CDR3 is TGTGCCACCAGTGATTTAGAGGCGGAAAAACTGTTTTTT.

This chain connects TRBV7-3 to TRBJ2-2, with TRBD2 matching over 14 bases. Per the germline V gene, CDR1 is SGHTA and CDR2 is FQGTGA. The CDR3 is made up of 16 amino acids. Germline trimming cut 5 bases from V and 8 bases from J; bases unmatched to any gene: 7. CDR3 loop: CASSMGLAGVGGELFF. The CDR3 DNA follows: TGTGCCAGCAGCATGGGACTAGCGGGAGTTGGTGGGGAGCTGTTTTTT.

The CDR3: CASSSGLAHTDTQYF. The CDR3 coding sequence is TGTGCCAGCAGCTCAGGACTAGCCCACACAGATACGCAGTATTTT. V is TRBV7-8 and J is TRBJ2-3; 8 bases map to TRBD2. CDR1 SGHVS and CDR2 FQNEAQ come from the germline V gene. The CDR3 runs 15 residues. With V trimmed by 4 bases and J by 2 bases, 5 bases remained unmatched. The full variable domain, its missing parts supplied by reference TRBV7-8 and TRBJ2-3, is GAGVSQSPRYKVAKRGQDVALRCDPISGHVSLFWYQQALGQGPEFLTYFQNEAQLDKSGLPSDRFFAERPEGSVSTLKIQRTQQEDSAVYLCASSSGLAHTDTQYFGPGTRLTVL.

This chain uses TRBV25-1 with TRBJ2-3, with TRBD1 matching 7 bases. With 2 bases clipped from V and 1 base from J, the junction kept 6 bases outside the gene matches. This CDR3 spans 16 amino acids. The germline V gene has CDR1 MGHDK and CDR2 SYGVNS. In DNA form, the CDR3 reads TGTGCCAGCAGTGAAGCAGGGGGATCGGGCACAGATACGCAGTATTTT. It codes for CASSEAGGSGTDTQYF. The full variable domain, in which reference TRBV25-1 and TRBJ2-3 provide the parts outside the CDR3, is EADIYQTPRYLVIGTGKKITLECSQTMGHDKMYWYQQDPGMELHLIHYSYGVNSTEKGDLSSESTVSRIRTEHFPLTLESARPSHTSQYLCASSEAGGSGTDTQYFGPGTRLTVL.

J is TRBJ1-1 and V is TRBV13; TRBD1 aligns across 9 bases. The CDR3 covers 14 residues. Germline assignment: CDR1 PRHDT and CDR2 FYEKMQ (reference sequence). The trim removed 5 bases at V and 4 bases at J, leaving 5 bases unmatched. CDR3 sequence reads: CASSHGQGTTEAFF. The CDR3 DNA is TGTGCCAGCAGCCACGGACAGGGGACCACTGAAGCTTTCTTT. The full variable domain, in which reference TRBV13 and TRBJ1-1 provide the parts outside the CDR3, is AAGVIQSPRHLIKEKRETATLKCYPIPRHDTVYWYQQGPGQDPQFLISFYEKMQSDKGSIPDRFSAQQFSDYHSELNMSSLELGDSALYFCASSHGQGTTEAFFGQGTRLTVV.

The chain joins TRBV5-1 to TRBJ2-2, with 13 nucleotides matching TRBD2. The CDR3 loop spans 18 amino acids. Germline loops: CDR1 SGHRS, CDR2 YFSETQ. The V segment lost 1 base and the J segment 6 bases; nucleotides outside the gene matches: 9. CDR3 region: CASSLWGPTSGRAGELFF. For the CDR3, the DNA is TGCGCCAGCAGCTTGTGGGGCCCAACTAGCGGGAGGGCCGGGGAGCTGTTTTTT.

The CDR3 nucleotides read TGCAGCGCCGTGGGGGCGGCTAATGAAAAACTGTTTTTT. Its translation is CSAVGAANEKLFF. V usage is TRBV29-1 and J usage is TRBJ1-4; D perhaps matches TRBD1 (6 bases). Trimming left V 7 bases short and J 3 bases short, with 12 bases between. The CDR3 extends over 13 amino acids. Germline-derived CDR1 and CDR2 are SQVTM and ANQGSEA.

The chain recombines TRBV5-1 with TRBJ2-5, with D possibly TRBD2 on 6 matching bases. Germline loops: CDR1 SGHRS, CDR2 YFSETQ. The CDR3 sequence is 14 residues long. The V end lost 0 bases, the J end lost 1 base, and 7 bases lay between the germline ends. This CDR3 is CASSLVGGQETQYF. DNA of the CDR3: TGCGCCAGCAGCTTGGTCGGGGGCCAAGAGACCCAGTACTTC.

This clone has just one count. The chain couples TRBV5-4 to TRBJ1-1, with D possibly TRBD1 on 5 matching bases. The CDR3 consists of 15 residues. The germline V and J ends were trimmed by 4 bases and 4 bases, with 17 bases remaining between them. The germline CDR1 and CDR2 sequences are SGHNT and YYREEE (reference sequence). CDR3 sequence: CASSPGSGVGTEAFF. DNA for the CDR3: TGTGCCAGCAGCCCCGGATCGGGGGTCGGCACTGAAGCTTTCTTT.

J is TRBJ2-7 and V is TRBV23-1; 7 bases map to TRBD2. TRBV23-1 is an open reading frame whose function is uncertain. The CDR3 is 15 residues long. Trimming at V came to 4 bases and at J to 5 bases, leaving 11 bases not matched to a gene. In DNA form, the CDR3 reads TGCGCCAGCAGTCCTCGGGCGGGAGAGTTCCACGAGCAGTACGTC. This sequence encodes CASSPRAGEFHEQYV.

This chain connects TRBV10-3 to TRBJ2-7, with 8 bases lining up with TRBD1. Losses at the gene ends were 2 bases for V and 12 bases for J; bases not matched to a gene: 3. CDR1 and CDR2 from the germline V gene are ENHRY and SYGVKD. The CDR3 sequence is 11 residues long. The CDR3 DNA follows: TGTGCCATCAGTGAGGGACAGGGAGGGTACTTC. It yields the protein CAISEGQGGYF.

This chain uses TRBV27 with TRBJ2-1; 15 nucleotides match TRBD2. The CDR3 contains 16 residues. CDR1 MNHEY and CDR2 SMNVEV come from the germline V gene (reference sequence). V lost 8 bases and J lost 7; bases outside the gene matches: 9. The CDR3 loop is CASDGSGLAGGNEQFF. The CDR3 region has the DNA TGTGCCAGCGACGGGTCCGGACTAGCGGGAGGGAATGAGCAGTTCTTC.

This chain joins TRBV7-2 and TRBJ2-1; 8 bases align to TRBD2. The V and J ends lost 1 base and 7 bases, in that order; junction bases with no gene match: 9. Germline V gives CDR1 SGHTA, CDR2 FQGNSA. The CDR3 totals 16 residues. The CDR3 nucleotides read TGTGCCAGCAGCTTAGACGGGAGGGCCCTTGGGAATGAGCAGTTCTTC. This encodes CASSLDGRALGNEQFF.

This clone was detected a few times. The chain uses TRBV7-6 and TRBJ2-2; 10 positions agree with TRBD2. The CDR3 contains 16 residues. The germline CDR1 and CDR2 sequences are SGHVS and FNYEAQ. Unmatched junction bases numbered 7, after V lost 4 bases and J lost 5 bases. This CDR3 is CASSSVAGGATGELFF. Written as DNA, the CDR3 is TGTGCCAGCAGCTCCGTAGCGGGGGGAGCAACCGGGGAGCTGTTTTTT.

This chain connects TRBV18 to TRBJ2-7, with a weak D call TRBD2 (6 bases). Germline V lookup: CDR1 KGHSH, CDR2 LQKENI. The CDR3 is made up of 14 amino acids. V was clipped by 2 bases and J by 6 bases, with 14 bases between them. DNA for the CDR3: TGTGCCAGCTCACCAACCGGAGGGTCACTCGAGCAGTACTTC. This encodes CASSPTGGSLEQYF. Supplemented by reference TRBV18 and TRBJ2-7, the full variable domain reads NAGVMQNPRHLVRRRGQEARLRCSPMKGHSHVYWYRQLPEEGLKFMVYLQKENIIDESGMPKERFSAEFPKEGPSILRIQQVVRGDSAAYFCASSPTGGSLEQYFGPGTRLTVT.

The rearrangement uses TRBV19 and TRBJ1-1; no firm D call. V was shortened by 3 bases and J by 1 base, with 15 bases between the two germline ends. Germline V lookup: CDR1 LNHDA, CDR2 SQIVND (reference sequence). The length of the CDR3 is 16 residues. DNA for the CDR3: TGTGCCAGTAGTATTAAGAGGGTGACGGCGAACACTGAAGCTTTCTTT. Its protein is CASSIKRVTANTEAFF.

The CDR3 coding sequence is TGTGCCAGCAGCCCAGCCCCAGGCGGGGGAGTTAACACCGGGGAGCTGTTTTTT. Residues: CASSPAPGGGVNTGELFF. The chain has TRBV3-1 (or the pseudogene TRBV3-2) and TRBJ2-2, with 7 bases identical to TRBD2. The CDR3 totals 18 residues. Losses at the gene ends were 4 bases for V and 2 bases for J; bases not matched to a gene: 13. Germline V lookup: CDR1 LGHDT, CDR2 YNNKEL (reference sequence).

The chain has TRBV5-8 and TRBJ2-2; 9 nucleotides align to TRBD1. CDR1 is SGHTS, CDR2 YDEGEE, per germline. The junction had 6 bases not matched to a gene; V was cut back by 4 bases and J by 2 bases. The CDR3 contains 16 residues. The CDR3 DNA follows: TGTGCCAGCAGCCTCGGACAGGGGTTAAACACCGGGGAGCTGTTTTTT. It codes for CASSLGQGLNTGELFF.

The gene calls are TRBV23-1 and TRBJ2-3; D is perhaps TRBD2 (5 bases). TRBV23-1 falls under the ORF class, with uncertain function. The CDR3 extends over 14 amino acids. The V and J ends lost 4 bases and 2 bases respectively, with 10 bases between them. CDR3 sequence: CASSRMEVTDTQYF. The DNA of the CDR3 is TGCGCCAGCAGTCGCATGGAGGTCACAGATACGCAGTATTTT.

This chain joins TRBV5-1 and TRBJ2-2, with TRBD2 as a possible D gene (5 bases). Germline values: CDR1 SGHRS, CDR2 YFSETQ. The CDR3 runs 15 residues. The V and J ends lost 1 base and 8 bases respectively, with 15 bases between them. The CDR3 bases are TGCGCCAGCAGCTTGCGTGTCGCGACTACGGGGGAGCTGTTTTTT. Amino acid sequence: CASSLRVATTGELFF. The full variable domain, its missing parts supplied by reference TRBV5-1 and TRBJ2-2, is KAGVTQTPRYLIKTRGQQVTLSCSPISGHRSVSWYQQTPGQGLQFLFEYFSETQRNKGNFPGRFSGRQFSNSRSEMNVSTLELGDSALYLCASSLRVATTGELFFGEGSRLTVL.

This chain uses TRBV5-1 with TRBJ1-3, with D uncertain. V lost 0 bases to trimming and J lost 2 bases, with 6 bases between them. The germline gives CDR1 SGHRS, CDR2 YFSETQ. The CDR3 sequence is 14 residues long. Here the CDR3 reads CASSLGTTGNTIYF. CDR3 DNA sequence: TGCGCCAGCAGCTTGGGCACAACTGGAAACACCATATATTTT. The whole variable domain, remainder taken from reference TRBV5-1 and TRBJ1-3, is KAGVTQTPRYLIKTRGQQVTLSCSPISGHRSVSWYQQTPGQGLQFLFEYFSETQRNKGNFPGRFSGRQFSNSRSEMNVSTLELGDSALYLCASSLGTTGNTIYFGEGSWLTVV.

CDR3 sequence: CASSYRDRDNQPQHF. For the CDR3, the DNA is TGTGCCAGCAGCTACCGGGACAGGGACAATCAGCCCCAGCATTTT. This rearrangement joins TRBV7-4 to TRBJ1-5, with 9 bases lining up with TRBD1. The germline CDR1 and CDR2 sequences are SGHVT and SQSDAQ. Trimming at V came to 4 bases and at J to 3 bases, leaving 4 bases not matched to a gene. The CDR3 contains 15 residues.

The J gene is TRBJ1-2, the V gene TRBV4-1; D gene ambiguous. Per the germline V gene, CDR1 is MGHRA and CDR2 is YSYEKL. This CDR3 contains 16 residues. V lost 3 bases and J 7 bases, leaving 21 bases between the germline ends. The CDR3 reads CASSQSGSPLAIGYTF. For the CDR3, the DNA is TGCGCCAGCAGCCAGTCCGGGTCTCCTTTAGCAATTGGCTACACCTTC.

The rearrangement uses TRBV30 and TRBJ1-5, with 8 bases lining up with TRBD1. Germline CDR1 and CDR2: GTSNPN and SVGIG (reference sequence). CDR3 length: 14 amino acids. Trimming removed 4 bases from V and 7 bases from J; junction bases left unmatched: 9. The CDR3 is CAWTVTGVRQPQHF. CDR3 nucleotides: TGTGCCTGGACGGTGACAGGGGTGAGACAGCCCCAGCATTTT.

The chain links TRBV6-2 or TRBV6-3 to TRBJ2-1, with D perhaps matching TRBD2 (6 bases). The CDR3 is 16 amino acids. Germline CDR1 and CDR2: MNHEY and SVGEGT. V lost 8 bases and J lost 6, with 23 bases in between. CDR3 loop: CASGPDPGRPPNEQFF. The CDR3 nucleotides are TGTGCCAGCGGCCCCGATCCGGGGAGGCCGCCCAATGAGCAGTTCTTC.